This entry is about one T cell receptor (beta chain). These data belong to a study of blood T cell repertoires in COVID-19. Study in general: COVID-19 samples from acute and convalescent phases originated in the United States, Italy and Spain. Nucleic acid was either cDNA or gDNA, and it came from T cells, B-cell-depleted T cells, or PBMCs.

Methods used by the authors: Amplifying reference gene primers gave estimates of nucleated cell counts. Method: immunoSEQ multiplex PCR; TCRdb's copy keeps in-frame clones and lacks some. D and trimming come from the DNA, and the V and J calls and clone size come from that table. This table holds some 170,000 clones, roughly 82% found once. The germline V and J ends were trimmed by 6 bases and 3 bases, with 14 bases remaining between them. The CDR3 covers 13 residues. Germline assignment: CDR1 SQVTM and CDR2 ANQGSEA. The rearrangement links TRBV29-1 to TRBJ1-1, with a possible D match to TRBD1 (5 bases). The receptor was derived from a woman in her 70s with acute or convalescent COVID-19. The sample comprised peripheral blood. The CDR3 nucleotides read TGCAGCGTCCTCACAGGAGGGTACACTGAAGCTTTCTTT. It codes for CSVLTGGYTEAFF.